This TCR beta chain was obtained from a study of cytomegalovirus exposure and HLA in healthy donors. About the research overall: As an earlier analysis found, about 179 million T cells yielded 117 million unique TCR beta sequences.

This clone was seen once. Primers included in the PCR were 60 Vbeta and 13 Jbeta primers. Profiling relied on immunoSEQ multiplex PCR, and the TCRdb table lists in-frame clones only, not all of them. This sample has fewer than 300,000 clones, with approximately 90% found just once. This receptor was identified in a man aged 35-49 years in good health and CMV-seropositive. Sequenced: PBMCs.

CDR3 loop: CSVPRLAGGQETQYF. In nucleotides, the CDR3 is TGCAGCGTGCCCCGACTAGCGGGAGGACAAGAGACCCAGTACTTC. The gene calls are TRBV29-1 and TRBJ2-5; 13 nucleotides line up with TRBD2. Germline values: CDR1 SQVTM, CDR2 ANQGSEA. This CDR3 spans 15 amino acids. With 6 bases clipped from V and 2 bases from J, the junction kept 6 bases outside the gene matches.